This T cell receptor beta chain was recorded in a study of early T cells in non-severe SARS-CoV-2 infection. Study context: Sequencing of bulk RNA from unsorted whole blood was done, without chain pairing.

This clonotype appeared many times. Individual cDNA molecules each received unique molecular identifiers attached to them. TCRdb reanalysed the 5' RACE reads using MiXCR and keeps one entry per CDR3 protein. Among over 50,000 distinct CDR3 sequences listed, less than 14% were seen once. This clonotype originated in an adult who was a healthcare worker with PCR-confirmed SARS-CoV-2 infection or an uninfected control (not recorded which). The sequencing sample was made of whole blood.

In DNA, the CDR3 is TGTGCCAGCAGCGTAGAAGGGGGCTGGACCGGGGAGCTGTTTTTT. Translating gives CASSVEGGWTGELFF. The chain couples TRBV9 to TRBJ2-2; the match to TRBD1 covers 7 bases. The V gene's germline CDR1 is SGDLS and CDR2 YYNGEE. V gave up 0 bases and J gave up 5 bases; unmatched junction bases: 4. The CDR3 is 15 amino acids.